This T cell receptor (beta chain) was obtained from a study of T cells in Graves' hyperthyroidism and ophthalmopathy. Researchers took RNA transcripts and amplified the TCR beta CDR3 regions from them. The HTBI primer set served for first-round RT-PCR of the TCR CDR3. A single record per CDR3 protein comes from TCRdb applying MiXCR to the multiplex PCR reads. The sample records 340,000 or so distinct CDR3 sequences, roughly 23% being singletons. This clonotype has a handful of counts. V trimming: 5 bases; J trimming: 4 bases; junction bases outside the gene matches: 11. The germline CDR1 and CDR2 sequences are MNHNS and SASEGT. CDR3 length: 16 amino acids.

The receptor comes from a woman aged 50 to 60 with Graves' hyperthyroidism. The material sequenced was blood. The rearrangement joins TRBV6-1 to TRBJ2-7; 10 bases match TRBD2. CDR3 sequence reads: CASSLGLAGAIYEQYF. CDR3 in DNA: TGTGCCAGCAGTCTAGGGCTAGCGGGAGCGATTTACGAGCAGTACTTC.